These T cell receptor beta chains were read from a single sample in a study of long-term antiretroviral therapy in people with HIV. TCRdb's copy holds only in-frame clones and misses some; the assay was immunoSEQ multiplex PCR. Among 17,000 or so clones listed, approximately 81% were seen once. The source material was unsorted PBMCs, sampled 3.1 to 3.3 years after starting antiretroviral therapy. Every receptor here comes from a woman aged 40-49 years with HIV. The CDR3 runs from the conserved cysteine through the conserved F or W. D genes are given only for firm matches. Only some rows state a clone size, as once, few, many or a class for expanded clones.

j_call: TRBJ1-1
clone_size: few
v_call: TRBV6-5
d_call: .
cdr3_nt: TGTGCCAGCAGTTACCAGGGAAACACTGAAGCTTTCTTT
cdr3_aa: CASSYQGNTEAFF

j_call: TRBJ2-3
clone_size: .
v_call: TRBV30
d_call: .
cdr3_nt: TGTGCCTGGGCCTGGACGGGGGGCACAGATACGCAGTATTTT
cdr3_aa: CAWAWTGGTDTQYF

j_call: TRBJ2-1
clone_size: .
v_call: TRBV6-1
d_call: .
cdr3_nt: TGTGCCAGCAGTGTTATGGGTTTGCGGGGGCCCCACAATGAGCAGTTCTTC
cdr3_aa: CASSVMGLRGPHNEQFF

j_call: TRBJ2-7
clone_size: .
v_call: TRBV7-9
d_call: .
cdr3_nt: TGTGCCAGCAGCTTTTCGGGGTCCCCCTACGAGCAGTACTTC
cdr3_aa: CASSFSGSPYEQYF

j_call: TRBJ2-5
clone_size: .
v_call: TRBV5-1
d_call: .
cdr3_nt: TGCGCCAGCAGCTTGGTGGGGCGTTCTGACGAGACCCAGTACTTC
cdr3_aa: CASSLVGRSDETQYF

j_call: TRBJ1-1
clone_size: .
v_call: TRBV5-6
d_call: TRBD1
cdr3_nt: TGTGCCAGCAGCTTGGGGCCGACAGGGGTGGCTGAAGCTTTCTTT
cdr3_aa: CASSLGPTGVAEAFF

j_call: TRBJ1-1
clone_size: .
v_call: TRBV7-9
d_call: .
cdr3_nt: TGTGCCAGCAGCCGATTGGACAGCCCGAACACTGAAGCTTTCTTT
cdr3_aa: CASSRLDSPNTEAFF

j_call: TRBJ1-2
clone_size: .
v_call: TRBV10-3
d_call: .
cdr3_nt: TGTGCCATCAGTGAGGGTAGCCCCAAAGCTAACTATGGCTACACCTTC
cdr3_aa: CAISEGSPKANYGYTF

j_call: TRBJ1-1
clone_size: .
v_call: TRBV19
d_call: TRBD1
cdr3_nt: TGTGCCAGTACTATAGGGGGCTGGGACACTGAAGCTTTCTTT
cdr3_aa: CASTIGGWDTEAFF

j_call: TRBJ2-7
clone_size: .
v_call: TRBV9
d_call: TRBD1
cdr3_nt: TGTGCCAGCAGCGCCGGTGGGACACAGGGGTACGAGCAGTACTTC
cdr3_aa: CASSAGGTQGYEQYF

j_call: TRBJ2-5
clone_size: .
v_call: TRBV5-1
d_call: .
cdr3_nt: TGCGCCAGCAGCACTGGACAGCCCGCGGAGACCCAGTACTTC
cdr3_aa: CASSTGQPAETQYF

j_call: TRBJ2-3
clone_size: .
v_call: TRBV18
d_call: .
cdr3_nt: TGTGCCAGCTCAACAACATACAGGGAAGATACGCAGTATTTT
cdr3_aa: CASSTTYREDTQYF

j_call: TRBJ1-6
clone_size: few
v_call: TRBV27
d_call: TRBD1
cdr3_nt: TGTGCCAGCAGAATGCTTCCGGGACAGGGCATAAATGCCTATAATTCACCCCTCCACTTT
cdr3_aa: CASRMLPGQGINAYNSPLHF

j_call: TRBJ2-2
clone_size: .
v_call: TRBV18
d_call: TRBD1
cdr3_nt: TGTGCCAGCTCACCTCAGACAGGGTTGAACACCGGGGAGCTGTTTTTT
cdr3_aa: CASSPQTGLNTGELFF

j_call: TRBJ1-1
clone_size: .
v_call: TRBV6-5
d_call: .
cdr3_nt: TGTGCCAGCAGTTACTCGACGTACACTGAAGCTTTCTTT
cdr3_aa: CASSYSTYTEAFF

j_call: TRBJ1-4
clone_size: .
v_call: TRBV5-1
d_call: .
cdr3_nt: TGCGCCAGCAGCTTGGGTCCCCAGGGATTCGAAAAACTGTTTTTT
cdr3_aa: CASSLGPQGFEKLFF

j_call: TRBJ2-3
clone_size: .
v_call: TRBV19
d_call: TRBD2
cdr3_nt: TGTGCCAGTAGTGCTAGGCCCCCTAGCGGGGGGACAGATACGCAGTATTTT
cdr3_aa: CASSARPPSGGTDTQYF

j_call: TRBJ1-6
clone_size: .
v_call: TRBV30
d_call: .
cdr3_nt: TGTGCCTGGAGTATTATCGGATCACCCCTCCACTTT
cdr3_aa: CAWSIIGSPLHF

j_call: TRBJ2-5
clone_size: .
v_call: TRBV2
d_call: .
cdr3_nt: TGTGCCAGCAGCGGACAGAGCTTGAAGACCCAGTACTTC
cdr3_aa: CASSGQSLKTQYF

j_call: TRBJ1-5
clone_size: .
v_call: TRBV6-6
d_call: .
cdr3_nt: TGTGCCAGCAGTTACGTCAGGGAAGGACAGCCCCAGCATTTT
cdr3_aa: CASSYVREGQPQHF

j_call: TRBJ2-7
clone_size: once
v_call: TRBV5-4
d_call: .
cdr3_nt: TGTGCCAGCAGCTTGGAAGGGGTACGCCGCGAGCAGTACTTC
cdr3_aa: CASSLEGVRREQYF

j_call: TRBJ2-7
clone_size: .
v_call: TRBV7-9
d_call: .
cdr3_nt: TGTGCCAGCCGGGGAGGGGGCTACGAGCAGTACTTC
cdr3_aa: CASRGGGYEQYF

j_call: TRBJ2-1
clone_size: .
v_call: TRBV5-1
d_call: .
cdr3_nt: TGCGCCAGCACGCCGACAGGAGGGAATGAGCAGTTCTTC
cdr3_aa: CASTPTGGNEQFF

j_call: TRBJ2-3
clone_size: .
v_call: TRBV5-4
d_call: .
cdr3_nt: TGTGCCAGCAGCGCGAGGCATTCGGATACGCAGTATTTT
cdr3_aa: CASSARHSDTQYF

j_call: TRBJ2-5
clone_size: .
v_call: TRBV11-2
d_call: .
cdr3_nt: TGTGCCAGCAGCTTAGACCCTCTAGGCGGTCGGGAGACCCAGTACTTC
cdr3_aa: CASSLDPLGGRETQYF

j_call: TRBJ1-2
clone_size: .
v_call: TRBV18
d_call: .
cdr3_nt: TGTGCCAGCTCACCCGCGGCCGATGGTGGCTACACCTTC
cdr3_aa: CASSPAADGGYTF

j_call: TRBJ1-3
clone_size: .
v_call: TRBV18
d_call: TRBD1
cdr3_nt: TGTGCCAGCTCACAAGGACAGGCGTCGGGAAACACCATATATTTT
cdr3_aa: CASSQGQASGNTIYF

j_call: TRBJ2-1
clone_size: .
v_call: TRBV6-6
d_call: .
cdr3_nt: TGTGCCAGCACGAAGTTCAATGAGCAGTTCTTC
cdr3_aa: CASTKFNEQFF

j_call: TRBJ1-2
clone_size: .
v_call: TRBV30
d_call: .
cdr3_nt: TGTGCCTGGAGTGTAAATCAGTATGGCTACACCTTC
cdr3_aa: CAWSVNQYGYTF

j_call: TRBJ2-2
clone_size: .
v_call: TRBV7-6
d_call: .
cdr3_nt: TGTGCCACTTACACCGCCGGGGAGCTGTTTTTT
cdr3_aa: CATYTAGELFF

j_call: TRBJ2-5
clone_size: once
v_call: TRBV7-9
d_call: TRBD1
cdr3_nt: TGTGCCAGCAGCCCCACTTCCGGGACAGGGGGACGAGAGACCCAGTACTTC
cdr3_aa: CASSPTSGTGGRETQYF

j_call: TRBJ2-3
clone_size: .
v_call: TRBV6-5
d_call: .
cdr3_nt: TGTGCCAGCAGTTACCGGCGGTTCACAGATACGCAGTATTTT
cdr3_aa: CASSYRRFTDTQYF

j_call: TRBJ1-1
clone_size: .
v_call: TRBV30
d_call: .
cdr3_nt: TGTGCCTGGAGTGCGAGTTCTAACACTGAAGCTTTCTTT
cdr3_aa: CAWSASSNTEAFF

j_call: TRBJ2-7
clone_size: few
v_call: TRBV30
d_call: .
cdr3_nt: TGTGCCTGGAGTGAAGGGGTGGGTGGTGCGTACGAGCAGTACTTC
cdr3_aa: CAWSEGVGGAYEQYF

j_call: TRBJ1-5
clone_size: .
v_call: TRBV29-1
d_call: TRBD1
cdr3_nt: TGCAGCGTTGGGGCCAGGGGGAGCGGTCAGCCCCAGCATTTT
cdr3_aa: CSVGARGSGQPQHF

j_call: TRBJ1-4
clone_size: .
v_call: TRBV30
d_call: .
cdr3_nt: TGTGCCTGGATGTGGGGTTACGGAGGATCTGGCGGGAGGGAAAAACTGTTTTTT
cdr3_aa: CAWMWGYGGSGGREKLFF

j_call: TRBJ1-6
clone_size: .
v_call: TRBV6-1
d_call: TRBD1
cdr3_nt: TGTGCCAGCAGCTCGGACAGGGGTTCTTCACCCCTCCACTTT
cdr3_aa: CASSSDRGSSPLHF

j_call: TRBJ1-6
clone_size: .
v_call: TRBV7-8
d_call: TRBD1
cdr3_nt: TGTGCCAGCAGCTTGACAGGGAGCTCCTATAATTCACCCCTCCACTTT
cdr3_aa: CASSLTGSSYNSPLHF

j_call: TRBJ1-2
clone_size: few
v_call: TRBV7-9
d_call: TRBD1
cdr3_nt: TGTGCCAGCAGCGATCGGACAGGAATCTATGGCTACACCTTC
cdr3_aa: CASSDRTGIYGYTF

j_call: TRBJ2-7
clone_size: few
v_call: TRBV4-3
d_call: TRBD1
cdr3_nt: TGCGCCAGCAGCCAAGAAGGGGGACAGGGTGCATACGAGCAGTACTTC
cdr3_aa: CASSQEGGQGAYEQYF

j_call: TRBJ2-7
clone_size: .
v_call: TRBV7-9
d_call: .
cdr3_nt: TGTGCCAGCAGCACCCCCAAAGAGAGACACGAGCAGTACTTC
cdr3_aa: CASSTPKERHEQYF

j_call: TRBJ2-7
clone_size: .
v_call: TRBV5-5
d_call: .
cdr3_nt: TGTGCCAGCAGCTCCAATCTCCCACGGGACGAGCAGTACTTC
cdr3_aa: CASSSNLPRDEQYF

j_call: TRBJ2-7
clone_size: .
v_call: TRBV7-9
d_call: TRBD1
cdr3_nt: TGTGCCAGCAGCTTCGACAGGGCCCGCTCCTACGAGCAGTACTTC
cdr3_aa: CASSFDRARSYEQYF

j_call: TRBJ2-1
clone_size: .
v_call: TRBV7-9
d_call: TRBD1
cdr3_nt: TGTGCCAGCAGCCCCGGGACAGGGGGCTGGAATGAGCAGTTCTTC
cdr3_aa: CASSPGTGGWNEQFF

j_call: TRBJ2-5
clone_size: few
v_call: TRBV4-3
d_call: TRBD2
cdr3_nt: TGCGCCAGCAGCCAAGGGGCGGGGGGGCCCCAAGAGACCCAGTACTTC
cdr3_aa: CASSQGAGGPQETQYF

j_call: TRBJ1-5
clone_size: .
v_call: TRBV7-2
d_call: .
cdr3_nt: TGTGCCAGCAGCTTATATAGCGATCAGCCCCAGCATTTT
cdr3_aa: CASSLYSDQPQHF